The 11 T cell receptor beta chains below come from one sample, sequenced in a study of T-cell memory formation after mild COVID-19. TCRdb analysed the 5' RACE reads with MiXCR anew, one entry per CDR3 protein. Counted here are 470,000 or so distinct CDR3 sequences, nearly 25% occurring once; the ten biggest clones make up around 13%. The specimen sequenced was PBMCs or a T cell subset sorted from them (not recorded which). The receptors were gathered from an adult woman who had mild COVID-19 (a few samples of this study predate the infection). Cell type and time point are not known.

Many counts were recorded for this clonotype. The CDR3: CASSLGQFNDEQFF. CDR3 bases: TGCGCCAGCAGCTTGGGGCAGTTTAACGATGAGCAGTTCTTC. The chain has TRBV5-1 and TRBJ2-1; D remains unclear. CDR3 size: 14 residues. The V end was cut by 0 bases, the J end by 8 bases, with 12 bases between. Germline assignment: CDR1 SGHRS and CDR2 YFSETQ. The complete variable domain, with remaining parts taken from reference TRBV5-1 and TRBJ2-1, reads KAGVTQTPRYLIKTRGQQVTLSCSPISGHRSVSWYQQTPGQGLQFLFEYFSETQRNKGNFPGRFSGRQFSNSRSEMNVSTLELGDSALYLCASSLGQFNDEQFFGPGTRLTVL.

A few counts support this clonotype. This chain connects TRBV30 to TRBJ2-1; 8 nucleotides agree with TRBD2. The V and J ends lost 1 base and 9 bases, in that order; junction bases with no gene match: 8. Germline values: CDR1 GTSNPN, CDR2 SVGIG (reference sequence). The CDR3 has 14 amino acids. CDR3 protein: CAWSDGTRWGEQFF. CDR3 sequence (DNA): TGTGCCTGGAGTGACGGGACTAGATGGGGTGAGCAGTTCTTC.

J is TRBJ2-3 and V is TRBV7-3; tentatively, D is TRBD1 or TRBD2 (7 bases each). This CDR3 has 16 amino acids. Germline V CDR1 and CDR2: SGHTA, FQGTGA. Trimming took off 1 base at V and 3 bases at J, with 14 bases between the two ends. The CDR3 nucleotides are TGTGCCAGCAGCTTAAGTTCCCAGGGGGGGACAGATACGCAGTATTTT. Protein: CASSLSSQGGTDTQYF.

This clonotype appeared a few times. The chain links TRBV3-1 to TRBJ2-1; 8 bases agree with TRBD2. The CDR3 length is 15 residues. CDR1 and CDR2 (germline): LGHDT, YNNKEL (reference sequence). The ends lost 1 base at V and 8 bases at J; junction bases unmatched: 7. The CDR3 is CASSQGTSPTHEQFF. CDR3 bases: TGTGCCAGCAGCCAAGGGACTAGCCCTACCCATGAGCAGTTCTTC.

In its sample, this clonotype was seen a few times. One junction end does not reproduce the germline sequence, and a read error may be involved. V gene TRBV4-1 combines with J gene TRBJ2-1; D is perhaps TRBD2 (5 bases). The CDR3 runs to 11 residues. Germline values: CDR1 MGHRA, CDR2 YSYEKL. The CDR3 here is CASSDYYEQFF. Written as DNA, the CDR3 is TGCGCCAGCAGCGACTACTATGAGCAGTTCTTC.

This clonotype occurred a few times. The chain carries TRBV14 and TRBJ1-1; no firm D call. This CDR3 is 14 amino acids long. The ends were cut back, 6 bases at V and 0 bases at J, with 11 bases in the middle. Germline CDR1 is SGHDN and CDR2 is FVKESK. CDR3 protein: CASRIHGMNTEAFF. CDR3 in DNA: TGTGCCAGCAGGATACATGGAATGAACACTGAAGCTTTCTTT.

The rearrangement links TRBV5-1 to TRBJ2-1, with D possibly being TRBD2 (6 bases). V gave up 3 bases and J gave up 5 bases, with 12 bases separating them. The CDR3 has 14 amino acids. Germline V gene sequence: CDR1 SGHRS, CDR2 YFSETQ. Here the CDR3 DNA reads TGCGCCAGCAGCTCCCCCGGGGGAAACAATGAGCAGTTCTTC. It encodes CASSSPGGNNEQFF.

The rearrangement links TRBV6-6 to TRBJ1-2; 7 bases are shared with TRBD1. This CDR3 has 13 amino acids. V was clipped by 5 bases and J by 7 bases; unmatched bases: 7. The germline CDR1 and CDR2 sequences are MNHNY and SVGAGI (reference sequence). Here the CDR3 DNA reads TGTGCCAGCAGTCCGACAGGGTCGGGTGGCTACACCTTC. Amino acids: CASSPTGSGGYTF.

V is TRBV7-9 and J is TRBJ2-1, with D perhaps being TRBD1 or TRBD2 (6 bases each). Trimming removed 8 bases from V and 3 bases from J, with 17 bases in between. CDR1 is SEHNR and CDR2 is FQNEAQ in the germline V gene (reference sequence). The CDR3 consists of 15 residues. The CDR3, as DNA: TGTGCCAGCGCGAGAGGGGGGAACGGCTACAATGAGCAGTTCTTC. It encodes CASARGGNGYNEQFF.

This chain joins TRBV5-1 and TRBJ2-7, with 12 bases fitting TRBD1. The CDR3 consists of 14 residues. Trimming at V came to 4 bases and at J to 4 bases, leaving 3 bases not matched to a gene. Per the germline V gene, CDR1 is SGHRS and CDR2 is YFSETQ. The CDR3 sequence: CASSGGQGAYEQYF. CDR3 DNA sequence: TGCGCCAGCAGCGGGGGACAGGGGGCTTACGAGCAGTACTTC.

This clonotype occurred a few times. V and J are TRBV3-1 and TRBJ2-7; no reliable D call. The length of the CDR3 is 14 residues. With 1 base removed from V and 4 bases from J, the gap between germline ends came to 11 bases. Germline lookup yields CDR1 LGHDT and CDR2 YNNKEL (reference sequence). The CDR3 here is CASSQVASDYEQYF. In DNA form, the CDR3 reads TGTGCCAGCAGCCAAGTGGCCAGCGATTACGAGCAGTACTTC.